This T cell receptor beta chain was captured in a study of blood T cell repertoires in COVID-19. Study overall: Acute and convalescent COVID-19 specimens originated in the United States, Italy and Spain.

Libraries were prepared by immunoSEQ multiplex PCR; TCRdb keeps only in-frame clonotypes and omits some of them. Of 300,000 to 350,000 clones in the sample, approximately 90% were seen once. The CDR3 covers 15 residues. CDR1 is SGHNT and CDR2 is YYREEE in the germline V gene (reference sequence). Trimming pared 1 base from V and 10 bases from J, leaving 15 bases between. V is TRBV5-4 and J is TRBJ1-6; D is unclear. The sample taken for sequencing was peripheral blood. The TCR comes from a woman aged 18-30 years who had recovered from COVID-19. CDR3 loop: CASSLSGYGPSPLHF. CDR3 nucleotide sequence: TGTGCCAGCAGCTTGAGCGGGTACGGTCCCTCACCCCTCCACTTT.